The source of this T cell receptor (beta chain) is a study of cytomegalovirus exposure and HLA in healthy donors. General observations from the study: Among CMV-associated TCR beta chains, most appeared HLA-restricted in a later analysis. TCR beta V- and J-gene trimming was later associated with a missense DCLRE1C variant.

Per germline, CDR1 MNHEY and CDR2 SMNVEV (reference sequence). Trimming stripped 6 bases from V and 5 bases from J, with 26 bases between. The CDR3 extends over 17 amino acids. PCR involved 60 Vbeta and 13 Jbeta primers. The repertoire was sequenced with immunoSEQ multiplex PCR; TCRdb's copy has only in-frame clones and lacks some. The sample includes more than 110,000 clones, 70% to 90% of them seen just once. Remarks on this clone: What it binds is unknown.

Sequencing input: PBMCs. The receptor's source is a man aged 50 to 59 in good health and CMV-seronegative. The chain combines TRBV27 with TRBJ2-7, with a tentative D call TRBD1 (7 bases). This CDR3 is CASRPGQIGLNLHEQYF. CDR3 DNA: TGTGCCAGCAGGCCGGGACAGATCGGACTAAACCTCCACGAGCAGTACTTC.